This entry is about one T cell receptor (beta chain). At one boundary the junction diverges from the germline segment, which might be a read error. Primers for the PCR totalled 60 Vbeta and 13 Jbeta. TCRdb keeps only in-frame clones here, not all; method: immunoSEQ multiplex PCR. The sample spans about 48,000 clones; the ten largest clones claim roughly 5.5%. The record originates from a study of cytomegalovirus exposure and HLA in healthy donors. The CDR3 has 15 amino acids. Germline CDR1 MNHNS, CDR2 SASEGT. This chain links TRBV6-1 with TRBJ2-3, with unresolved D. The sequence came from a male donor in good health and CMV-seropositive. The sequenced sample consisted of PBMCs. The chain's CDR3 is CASSEGSGRTDMQYF. The CDR3 coding sequence is TGTGCCAGCAGTGAAGGATCAGGTCGTACAGATATGCAGTATTTT.